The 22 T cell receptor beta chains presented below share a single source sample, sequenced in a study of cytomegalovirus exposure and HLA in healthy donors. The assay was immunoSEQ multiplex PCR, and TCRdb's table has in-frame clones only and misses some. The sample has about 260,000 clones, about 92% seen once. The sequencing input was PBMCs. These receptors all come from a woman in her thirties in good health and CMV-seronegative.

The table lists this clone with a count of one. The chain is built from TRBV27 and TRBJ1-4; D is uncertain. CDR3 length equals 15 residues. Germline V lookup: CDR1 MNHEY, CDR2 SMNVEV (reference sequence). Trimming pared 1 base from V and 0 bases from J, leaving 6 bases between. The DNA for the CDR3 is TGTGCCAGCAGTTTATTGGGTGCAACTAATGAAAAACTGTTTTTT. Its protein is CASSLLGATNEKLFF.

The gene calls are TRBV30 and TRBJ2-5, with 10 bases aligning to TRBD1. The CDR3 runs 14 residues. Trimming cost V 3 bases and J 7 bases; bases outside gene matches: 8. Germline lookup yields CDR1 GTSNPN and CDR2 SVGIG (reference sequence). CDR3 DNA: TGTGCCTGGAGGAGGGACAGGGGAATGTGGACCCAGTACTTC. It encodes CAWRRDRGMWTQYF.

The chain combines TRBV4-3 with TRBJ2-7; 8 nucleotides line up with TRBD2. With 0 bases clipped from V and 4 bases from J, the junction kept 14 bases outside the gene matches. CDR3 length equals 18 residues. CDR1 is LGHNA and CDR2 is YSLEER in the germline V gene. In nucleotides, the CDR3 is TGCGCCAGCAGCCAAGACGCGGGAGGTACCTTTGCGGTGTACGAGCAGTACTTC. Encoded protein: CASSQDAGGTFAVYEQYF.

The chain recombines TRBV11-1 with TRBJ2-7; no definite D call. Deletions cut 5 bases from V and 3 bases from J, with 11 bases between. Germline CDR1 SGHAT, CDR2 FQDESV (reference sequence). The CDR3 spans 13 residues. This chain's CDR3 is CASSLRSYYEQYF. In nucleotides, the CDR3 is TGTGCCAGCAGCCTTAGGTCCTACTACGAGCAGTACTTC.

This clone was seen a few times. The CDR3 DNA is TGCAGCGTTTTCTGGTACGGGACAGGGAACTCTGGGGCCAACGTCCTGACTTTC. Protein product: CSVFWYGTGNSGANVLTF. The rearrangement uses TRBV29-1 and TRBJ2-6, with 9 bases that match TRBD1. In germline, CDR1 is SQVTM, CDR2 ANQGSEA. The CDR3 covers 18 residues. J lost 0 bases, V lost 5 bases, and 11 bases had no gene match.

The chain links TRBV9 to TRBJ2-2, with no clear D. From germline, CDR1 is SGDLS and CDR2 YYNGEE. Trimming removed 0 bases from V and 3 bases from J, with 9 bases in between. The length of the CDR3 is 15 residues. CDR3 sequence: CASSVALSDTGELFF. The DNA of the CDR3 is TGTGCCAGCAGCGTAGCCCTCTCAGACACCGGGGAGCTGTTTTTT.

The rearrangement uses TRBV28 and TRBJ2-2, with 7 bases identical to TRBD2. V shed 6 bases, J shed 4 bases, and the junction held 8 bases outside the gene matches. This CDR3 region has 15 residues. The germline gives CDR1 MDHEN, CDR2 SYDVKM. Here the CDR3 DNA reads TGTGCCAGCAGGCGGGAGATGGCTCGCACCGGGGAGCTGTTTTTT. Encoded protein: CASRREMARTGELFF. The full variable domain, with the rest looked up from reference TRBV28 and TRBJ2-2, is DVKVTQSSRYLVKRTGEKVFLECVQDMDHENMFWYRQDPGLGLRLIYFSYDVKMKEKGDIPEGYSVSREKKERFSLILESASTNQTSMYLCASRREMARTGELFFGEGSRLTVL.

In DNA, the CDR3 is TGTGCCAGCAGTTTGGGGGACCTCGCCTACGAGCAGTACTTC. This gives the protein CASSLGDLAYEQYF. The chain recombines TRBV27 with TRBJ2-7; D may match TRBD1 or TRBD2 (5 bases each). V was cut by 3 bases and J by 2 bases, with 11 bases left in between. This CDR3 comprises 14 residues. Germline V gene sequence: CDR1 MNHEY, CDR2 SMNVEV (reference sequence).

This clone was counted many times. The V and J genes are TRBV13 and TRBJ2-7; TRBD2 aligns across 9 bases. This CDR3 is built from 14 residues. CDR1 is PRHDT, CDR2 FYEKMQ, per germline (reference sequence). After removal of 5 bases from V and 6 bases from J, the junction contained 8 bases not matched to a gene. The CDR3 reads CASSPLGGRGEQYF. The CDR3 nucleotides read TGTGCCAGCAGCCCCCTGGGCGGGAGGGGCGAGCAGTACTTC.

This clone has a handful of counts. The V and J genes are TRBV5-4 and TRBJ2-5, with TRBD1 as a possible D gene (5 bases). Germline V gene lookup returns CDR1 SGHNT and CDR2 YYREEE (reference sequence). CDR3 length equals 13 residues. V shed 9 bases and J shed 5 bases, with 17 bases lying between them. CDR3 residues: CATTGRGAETQYF. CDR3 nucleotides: TGTGCCACCACCGGGCGTGGGGCGGAGACCCAGTACTTC.

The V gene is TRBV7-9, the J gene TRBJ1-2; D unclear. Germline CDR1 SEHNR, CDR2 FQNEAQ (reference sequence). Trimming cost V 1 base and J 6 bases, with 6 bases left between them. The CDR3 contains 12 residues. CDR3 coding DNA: TGTGCCAGCAGCTTAGAACTTAATGGCTACACCTTC. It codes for CASSLELNGYTF.

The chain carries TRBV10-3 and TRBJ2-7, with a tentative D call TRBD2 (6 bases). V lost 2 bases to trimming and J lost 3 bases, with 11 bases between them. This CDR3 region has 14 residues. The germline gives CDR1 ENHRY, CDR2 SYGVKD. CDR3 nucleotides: TGTGCCATCAGTGAGGGGGGGATGGGCTACGAGCAGTACTTC. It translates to CAISEGGMGYEQYF.

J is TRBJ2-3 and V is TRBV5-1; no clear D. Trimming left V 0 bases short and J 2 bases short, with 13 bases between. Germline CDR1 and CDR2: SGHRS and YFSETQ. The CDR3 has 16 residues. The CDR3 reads CASSLAFGQSTDTQYF. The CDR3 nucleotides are TGCGCCAGCAGCTTGGCGTTCGGTCAGTCCACAGATACGCAGTATTTT.

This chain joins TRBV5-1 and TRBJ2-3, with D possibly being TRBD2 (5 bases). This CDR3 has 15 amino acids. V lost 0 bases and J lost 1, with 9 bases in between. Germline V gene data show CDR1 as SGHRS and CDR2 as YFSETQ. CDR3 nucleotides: TGCGCCAGCAGCTTGGGCGCGCGGGGCACAGATACGCAGTATTTT. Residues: CASSLGARGTDTQYF.

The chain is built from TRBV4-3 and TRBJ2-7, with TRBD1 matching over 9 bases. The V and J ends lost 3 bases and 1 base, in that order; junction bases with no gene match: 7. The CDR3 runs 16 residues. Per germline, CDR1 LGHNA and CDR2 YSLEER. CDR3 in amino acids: CASSQGTGGSSYEQYF. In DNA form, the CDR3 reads TGCGCCAGCAGCCAGGGAACAGGGGGCTCATCCTACGAGCAGTACTTC.

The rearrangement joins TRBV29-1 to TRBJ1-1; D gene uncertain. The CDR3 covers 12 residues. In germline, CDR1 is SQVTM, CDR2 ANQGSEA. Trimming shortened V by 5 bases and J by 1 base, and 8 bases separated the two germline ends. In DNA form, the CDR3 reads TGCAGCGTTCAGACCACGAACACTGAAGCTTTCTTT. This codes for CSVQTTNTEAFF.

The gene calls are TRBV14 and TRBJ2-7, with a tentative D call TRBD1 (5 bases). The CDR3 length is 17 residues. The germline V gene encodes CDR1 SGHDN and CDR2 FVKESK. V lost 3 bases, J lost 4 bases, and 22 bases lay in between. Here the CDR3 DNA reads TGTGCCAGCAGCCAGACCGGGCGCAGGGTAGGTTCGTACGAGCAGTACTTC. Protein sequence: CASSQTGRRVGSYEQYF.

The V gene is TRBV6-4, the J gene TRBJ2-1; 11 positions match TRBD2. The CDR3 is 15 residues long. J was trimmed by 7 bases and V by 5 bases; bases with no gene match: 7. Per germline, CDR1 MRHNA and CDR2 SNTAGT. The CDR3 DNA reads TGTGCCAGCAGTCCCGTAGCGGGAGGGATGAATGAGCAGTTCTTC. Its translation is CASSPVAGGMNEQFF.

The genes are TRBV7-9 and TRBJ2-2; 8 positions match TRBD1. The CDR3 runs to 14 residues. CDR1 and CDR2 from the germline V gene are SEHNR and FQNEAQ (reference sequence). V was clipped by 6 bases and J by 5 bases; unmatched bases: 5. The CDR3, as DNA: TGTGCCAGCAGAGATCGACAGGGGACCGGGGAGCTGTTTTTT. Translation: CASRDRQGTGELFF.

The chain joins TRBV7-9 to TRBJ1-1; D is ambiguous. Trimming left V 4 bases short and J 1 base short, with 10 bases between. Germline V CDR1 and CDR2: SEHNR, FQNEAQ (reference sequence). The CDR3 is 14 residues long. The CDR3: CASSSDTTNTEAFF. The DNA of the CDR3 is TGTGCCAGCAGCTCTGACACCACGAACACTGAAGCTTTCTTT.

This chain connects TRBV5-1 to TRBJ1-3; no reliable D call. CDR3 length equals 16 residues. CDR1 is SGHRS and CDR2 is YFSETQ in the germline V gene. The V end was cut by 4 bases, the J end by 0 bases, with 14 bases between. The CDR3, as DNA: TGCGCCAGCAGCGCTCGCGCGGGGAACTCTGGAAACACCATATATTTT. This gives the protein CASSARAGNSGNTIYF.

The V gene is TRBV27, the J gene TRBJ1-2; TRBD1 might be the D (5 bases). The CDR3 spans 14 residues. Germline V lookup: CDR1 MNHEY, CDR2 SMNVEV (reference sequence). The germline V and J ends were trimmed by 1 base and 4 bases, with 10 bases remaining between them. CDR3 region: CASSLYQGFYGYTF. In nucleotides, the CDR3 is TGTGCCAGCAGTTTATACCAGGGCTTCTATGGCTACACCTTC.